The sequence of this T cell receptor (beta chain) was determined in a study of post-analysis software for immune sequencing data. As to this clonotype: Its target is unknown.

Notes on the study in general: TRBV5-6, TRBV5-1 and TRBV20-1 belonged to a set of about 5 TRBV segments that were more frequent in patients than controls.

TCR beta cDNA libraries included unique molecular identifiers. TCRdb passed the PCR reads through MiXCR, listing each CDR3 protein once. This table has 350,000 to 500,000 distinct CDR3 sequences, about 40% appearing once. CDR1 SGDLS and CDR2 YYNGEE come from the germline V gene. The CDR3 covers 14 residues. Trimming left V 3 bases short and J 5 bases short, with 13 bases between. What was sequenced was blood. This clonotype was sampled from a girl aged 2 to 9 with multiple sclerosis. The chain recombines TRBV9 with TRBJ2-3; D tentatively reads TRBD1 or TRBD2 (5 bases each). The CDR3 region has the DNA TGTGCCAGCAGCGCCGCCGGGGACGGAGATACGCAGTATTTT. It is translated as CASSAAGDGDTQYF.